This T cell receptor beta chain stems from a study of blood T cell repertoires in COVID-19. Study details: From the United States, Italy and Spain came samples of acute and convalescent COVID-19. PBMCs, B-cell-depleted T cells, or T cells provided the cDNA or gDNA that made up the material.

In the source study's methods: Reference gene primer amplification yielded estimated nucleated cell counts. Assay: immunoSEQ multiplex PCR; the TCRdb copy retains only in-frame clones and omits some. V and J calls and clone size are given by that table; D and trimming were obtained from the DNA. Of under 95,000 clones in the sample, about 90% were seen once. The CDR3 totals 16 residues. Sequenced input: peripheral blood. The receptor was isolated from a human donor in a cohort sampled during active COVID-19. The V call is TRBV21-1, the J call TRBJ1-3. TRBV21-1 is a pseudogene. The CDR3 here is CASSKAGTYSGNTIYF. For the CDR3, the DNA is TGTGCCAGCAGCAAAGCAGGGACTTACTCTGGAAACACCATATATTTT.